Each of the 16 T cell receptor beta chains below was sequenced from the same sample in a study of cytomegalovirus exposure and HLA in healthy donors. Use of 60 Vbeta and 13 Jbeta primers characterized the PCR. This table comes from immunoSEQ multiplex PCR, and its TCRdb copy is limited to in-frame clones, with some not included. In the table there are approximately 100,000 clones, around 59% of which are singletons. Sequencing used PBMCs. All receptors come from a human donor in good health.

The J gene is TRBJ2-1, the V gene TRBV7-3; maybe TRBD2 (6 bases). Germline CDR1 reads SGHTA; CDR2 reads FQGTGA. This CDR3 is built from 17 residues. The V end was cut by 5 bases, the J end by 1 base, with 18 bases between. The CDR3 DNA follows: TGTGCCAGCAGCCCCAAATCTCGGGGGTCGTCCTACAATGAGCAGTTCTTC. Encoded protein: CASSPKSRGSSYNEQFF. The full variable domain, its missing parts supplied by reference TRBV7-3 and TRBJ2-1, is GAGVSQTPSNKVTEKGKYVELRCDPISGHTALYWYRQSLGQGPEFLIYFQGTGAADDSGLPNDRFFAVRPEGSVSTLKIQRTERGDSAVYLCASSPKSRGSSYNEQFFGPGTRLTVL.

This clone has more than one count but fewer than ten. The chain is built from TRBV5-1 and TRBJ1-6, with TRBD1 identical over 9 bases. Germline CDR1 and CDR2: SGHRS and YFSETQ. The CDR3 loop spans 15 amino acids. V gave up 6 bases and J gave up 10 bases; unmatched junction bases: 11. CDR3 sequence reads: CASKEGQGISSPLHF. In nucleotides, the CDR3 is TGCGCCAGCAAGGAGGGACAGGGCATCTCCTCACCCCTCCACTTT.

CDR3 sequence (DNA): TGTGCCTGGACTGACACGGTTACTAATGAAAAACTGTTTTTT. The encoded protein is CAWTDTVTNEKLFF. The V gene is TRBV30, the J gene TRBJ1-4; unclear D gene. The V end was cut by 4 bases, the J end by 2 bases, with 11 bases between. This CDR3 spans 14 amino acids. The V gene's germline CDR1 is GTSNPN and CDR2 SVGIG (reference sequence). The complete variable domain, with remaining parts taken from reference TRBV30 and TRBJ1-4, reads SQTIHQWPATLVQPVGSPLSLECTVEGTSNPNLYWYRQAAGRGLQLLFYSVGIGQISSEVPQNLSASRPQDRQFILSSKKLLLSDSGFYLCAWTDTVTNEKLFFGSGTQLSVL.

The chain combines TRBV9 with TRBJ2-1; 11 bases agree with TRBD2. V shed 0 bases and J 5 bases; nucleotides not matched to a gene: 4. Germline V gene data show CDR1 as SGDLS and CDR2 as YYNGEE. There are 16 residues in the CDR3. DNA of the CDR3: TGTGCCAGCAGCGTAGGGGGACTAGCGGCTAACAATGAGCAGTTCTTC. Protein product: CASSVGGLAANNEQFF.

This clone was counted once. The chain couples TRBV19 to TRBJ1-2; weak D call: TRBD1 (6 bases). The CDR3 has 12 residues. Germline-derived CDR1 and CDR2 are LNHDA and SQIVND (reference sequence). Trimming took 5 bases from V and 8 from J, leaving 12 bases between them. The CDR3: CASSPSRGGYTF. CDR3 DNA sequence: TGTGCCAGTAGTCCTAGCAGGGGAGGCTACACCTTC.

The chain employs TRBV10-3 and TRBJ1-2; D is perhaps TRBD1 (5 bases). V was shortened by 6 bases and J by 2 bases, with 10 bases between the two germline ends. Germline CDR1 ENHRY, CDR2 SYGVKD. This CDR3 spans 13 amino acids. Here the CDR3 reads CAIRLRGNYGYTF. Here the CDR3 DNA reads TGTGCCATCAGGCTACGGGGGAACTATGGCTACACCTTC.

The chain uses TRBV7-9 and TRBJ1-4; no firm D call. The CDR3 covers 13 residues. The ends were cut back, 3 bases at V and 8 bases at J, with 10 bases in the middle. The germline V gene has CDR1 SEHNR and CDR2 FQNEAQ (reference sequence). The chain's CDR3 is CASSFAVQEKLFF. The CDR3 DNA reads TGTGCCAGCAGCTTCGCTGTTCAGGAAAAACTGTTTTTT.

The CDR3 reads CASSGTGGSYEQYF. CDR3 DNA sequence: TGTGCCAGCAGTGGGACAGGGGGCTCTTACGAGCAGTACTTC. The rearrangement joins TRBV6-5 to TRBJ2-7; 12 bases are shared with TRBD1. The CDR3 is 14 amino acids. Germline CDR1 and CDR2: MNHEY and SVGAGI. The V and J ends lost 5 bases and 4 bases, in that order; junction bases with no gene match: 3.

CDR3 residues: CASSLLEGQVRGYTF. DNA for the CDR3: TGTGCCAGCAGCTTGTTGGAGGGACAGGTCCGGGGCTACACCTTC. The rearrangement joins TRBV5-6 to TRBJ1-2; the match to TRBD1 covers 8 bases. The germline CDR1 and CDR2 sequences are SGHDT and YYEEEE. The V gene end was trimmed by 1 base and the J gene end by 8 bases; junction bases not matched to a gene: 10. The CDR3 runs 15 residues.

The J gene is TRBJ2-5, the V gene TRBV6-5; 11 nucleotides align to TRBD2. Trimming took 8 bases from V and 5 from J; bases not matched to a gene: 4. This CDR3 spans 13 amino acids. CDR1 and CDR2 from the germline V gene are MNHEY and SVGAGI. The CDR3 here is CASQLAGVETQYF. CDR3 coding DNA: TGTGCCAGCCAACTAGCGGGGGTTGAGACCCAGTACTTC.

This clone was detected a few times. This rearrangement joins TRBV4-2 to TRBJ1-2, with D possibly matching TRBD1 (6 bases). CDR1 and CDR2 (germline): LGHNA, YNFKEQ. With 0 bases removed from V and 7 bases from J, the gap between germline ends came to 12 bases. CDR3 size: 14 residues. The CDR3 DNA sequence: TGTGCCAGCAGCCAAGAGAGATACAGGGTTGGCTACACCTTC. Residues: CASSQERYRVGYTF.

This clone was seen a handful of times. The chain has TRBV2 and TRBJ1-1; D is unresolved. Trimming stripped 5 bases from V and 0 bases from J, with 16 bases between. CDR3 length: 16 amino acids. Looked up from germline, CDR1 is SNHLY and CDR2 is FYNNEI. The CDR3 loop is CASSINPSPLNTEAFF. The CDR3 bases are TGTGCCAGCAGTATAAACCCCAGTCCCCTGAACACTGAAGCTTTCTTT.

In this sample, this clone turned up a few times. This chain uses TRBV6-1 with TRBJ1-5; perhaps TRBD1 as D (6 bases). V dropped 2 bases and J dropped 7 bases, with 9 bases sitting between them. Germline V CDR1 and CDR2: MNHNS, SASEGT. This CDR3 is built from 13 residues. The CDR3 DNA is TGTGCCAGCAGTGAATCGAGGGGGCAGCCCCAGCATTTT. It yields the protein CASSESRGQPQHF.

This chain joins TRBV5-6 and TRBJ1-1; no clear D gene. This CDR3 region has 15 residues. Germline CDR1 is SGHDT and CDR2 is YYEEEE. Trimming stripped 4 bases from V and 2 bases from J, with 15 bases between. The CDR3 reads CASSLPTIVNTEAFF. CDR3 nucleotides: TGTGCCAGCAGCCTACCGACAATAGTTAACACTGAAGCTTTCTTT.

The rearrangement links TRBV7-9 to TRBJ1-2; the D is unclear. The CDR3 loop spans 15 amino acids. The germline V gene encodes CDR1 SEHNR and CDR2 FQNEAQ (reference sequence). V lost 3 bases and J lost 0, with 11 bases in between. The CDR3 loop reads CASSLSGSANYGYTF. The CDR3 DNA follows: TGTGCCAGCAGCTTGTCGGGATCAGCTAACTATGGCTACACCTTC. Complete variable domain (other parts from reference TRBV7-9 and TRBJ1-2): DTGVSQNPRHKITKRGQNVTFRCDPISEHNRLYWYRQTLGQGPEFLTYFQNEAQLEKSRLLSDRFSAERPKGSFSTLEIQRTEQGDSAMYLCASSLSGSANYGYTFGSGTRLTVV.

V and J are TRBV7-9 and TRBJ2-5; D gene unclear. Deletions cut 4 bases from V and 1 base from J, with 10 bases between. CDR1 is SEHNR and CDR2 is FQNEAQ in the germline V gene (reference sequence). This CDR3 contains 14 residues. This chain's CDR3 is CASSSQAGQETQYF. In DNA form, the CDR3 reads TGTGCCAGCAGCTCGCAGGCAGGCCAAGAGACCCAGTACTTC.